Sequencing of this T cell receptor beta chain was carried out in a study of T cell changes during pregnancy in multiple sclerosis. Losses at the gene ends were 4 bases for V and 5 bases for J; bases not matched to a gene: 9. Germline V gives CDR1 SEHNR, CDR2 FQNEAQ (reference sequence). The CDR3 length is 15 residues. Here immunoSEQ multiplex PCR was the method, and the copy in TCRdb shows in-frame clones only, minus some. The sample gives fewer than 110,000 clones, 92% of which show up once; about 0.93% is in the top ten. This chain connects TRBV7-9 to TRBJ1-2; 8 nucleotides line up with TRBD1. This material consisted of peripheral blood, taken after pregnancy. The origin of this receptor is a female donor with multiple sclerosis, enrolled in a pregnancy study. The CDR3 nucleotides are TGTGCCAGCAGCTCAGGGGGCGCTGGGAATTATGGCTACACCTTC. Protein sequence: CASSSGGAGNYGYTF. Combining the CDR3 with reference TRBV7-9 and TRBJ1-2 gives the whole variable domain DTGVSQNPRHKITKRGQNVTFRCDPISEHNRLYWYRQTLGQGPEFLTYFQNEAQLEKSRLLSDRFSAERPKGSFSTLEIQRTEQGDSAMYLCASSSGGAGNYGYTFGSGTRLTVV.